This T cell receptor beta chain was recovered during a study of early T cells in non-severe SARS-CoV-2 infection. Germline lookup yields CDR1 MNHEY and CDR2 SMNVEV (reference sequence). Trimming cost V 4 bases and J 3 bases, with 10 bases left between them. The CDR3 loop spans 14 amino acids. TCRdb passed the 5' RACE reads through MiXCR, listing each CDR3 protein once. The sample lists 90,000 to 120,000 distinct CDR3 sequences, roughly 10% occurring once. The chain carries TRBV27 and TRBJ1-5, with D perhaps matching TRBD1 (6 bases). Material: whole blood. This sequence was found in an adult who was a healthcare worker with PCR-confirmed SARS-CoV-2 infection or an uninfected control (not recorded which). This CDR3 reads CASSSTGYNQPQHF. The CDR3 nucleotides read TGTGCCAGCAGTTCCACAGGGTACAATCAGCCCCAGCATTTT.